This T cell receptor (beta chain) was identified during a study of T-cell reconstitution after alpha-beta-depleted transplantation in children. This clonotype has more than one count but fewer than ten. Unique molecular identifiers featured in how the TCRbeta library was prepared. Using its own MiXCR run on the PCR reads, TCRdb lists one record per CDR3 protein. The repertoire holds about 610,000 distinct CDR3 sequences, with approximately 10% as singletons. Germline loops: CDR1 LGHDT, CDR2 YNNKEL (reference sequence). V lost 0 bases and J 1 base, leaving 9 bases between the germline ends. This CDR3 spans 15 amino acids.

The V and J genes are TRBV3-1 and TRBJ1-2; D is perhaps TRBD1 (6 bases). This sequence originates from a human donor who donated a stem cell graft to a child with acute myeloid leukemia. Sequenced here: PBMCs from the stem cell graft donor, sampled from the stem cell graft. The CDR3, as DNA: TGTGCCAGCAGCCAAGATAGACAGGTTAACTATGGCTACACCTTC. Encoded protein: CASSQDRQVNYGYTF.